The rows below give T cell receptor beta chains drawn from one sample of a study of blood T cell repertoires in COVID-19. Clones were sequenced by immunoSEQ multiplex PCR, and TCRdb holds only the in-frame ones, with some missing. This table holds about 320,000 clones, over 80% found once. Sequenced sample: PBMCs or T cells enriched from blood (not recorded which). The receptors originated from a woman between 18 and 29 years old who had recovered from COVID-19. The CDR3 runs from the conserved cysteine through the conserved F or W. A D gene is named only where the DNA matches it firmly. Expanded clones get a size class; other rows say once, few or many, or leave the size out.

D: TRBD2
size: -
J: TRBJ2-3
V: TRBV15
length: 14
DNA: TGTGCCACCGAAGCGGGAGTATTTGCAGATACGCAGTATTTT
CDR3: CATEAGVFADTQYF

D: -
size: -
J: TRBJ2-3
V: TRBV7-3
length: 15
DNA: TGTGCCAGCAGCCCGGGGGGCGGAACCACAGATACGCAGTATTTT
CDR3: CASSPGGGTTDTQYF

D: -
size: -
J: TRBJ2-1
V: TRBV6-5
length: 13
DNA: TGTGCCAGCAGTTGGTCAGGTCAATGGGAGCAGTTCTTC
CDR3: CASSWSGQWEQFF

D: -
size: -
J: TRBJ2-2
V: TRBV7-2
length: 15
DNA: TGTGCCAGCAGCTTAGGCCATCTAAACACCGGGGAGCTGTTTTTT
CDR3: CASSLGHLNTGELFF

D: TRBD2
size: -
J: TRBJ2-7
V: TRBV7-6
length: 16
DNA: TGTGCCAGCAGCTTCATCACGGGAGGCCCAAACTACGAGCAGTACTTC
CDR3: CASSFITGGPNYEQYF

D: TRBD1
size: -
J: TRBJ2-3
V: TRBV5-1
length: 12
DNA: TGCGCCAGCAGACAGGGGACAGATACGCAGTATTTT
CDR3: CASRQGTDTQYF

D: -
size: -
J: TRBJ1-5
V: TRBV3-1/TRBV3-2
length: 14
DNA: TGTGCCAGCAGTCTAGGGGTTAGCAATCAGCCCCAGCATTTT
CDR3: CASSLGVSNQPQHF

D: TRBD1
size: -
J: TRBJ1-4
V: TRBV10-3
length: 18
DNA: TGTGCCATCAGTGAGTTGAGGGGACAGGGGGCGCGGGGTGAAAAACTGTTTTTT
CDR3: CAISELRGQGARGEKLFF

D: -
size: few
J: TRBJ1-3
V: TRBV4-3
length: 17
DNA: TGCGCCAGCAGCCAAGATTCGTATGGACAGAGCGGAAACACCATATATTTT
CDR3: CASSQDSYGQSGNTIYF

D: -
size: -
J: TRBJ1-2
V: TRBV7-3
length: 14
DNA: TGTGCCAGCAGCTTAGCGGCAGGGAACTATGGCTACACCTTC
CDR3: CASSLAAGNYGYTF

D: -
size: -
J: TRBJ1-4
V: TRBV7-3
length: 14
DNA: TGTGCCAGCAGCCGACAAGCAACTAATGAAAAACTGTTTTTT
CDR3: CASSRQATNEKLFF

D: -
size: -
J: TRBJ1-4
V: TRBV28
length: 15
DNA: TGTGCCAGCAGTTTGGCGGGGGCAGGGGATGAAAAACTGTTTTTT
CDR3: CASSLAGAGDEKLFF

D: -
size: -
J: TRBJ1-3
V: TRBV4-1
length: 15
DNA: TGCGCCAGCAGCCAAGTGTCAGGGCGGGGAAACACCATATATTTT
CDR3: CASSQVSGRGNTIYF

D: TRBD1
size: -
J: TRBJ2-1
V: TRBV25-1
length: 15
DNA: TGTGCCAGCAGTGAACGTGGACAGGTTTACAATGAGCAGTTCTTC
CDR3: CASSERGQVYNEQFF

D: TRBD1
size: -
J: TRBJ2-1
V: TRBV5-1
length: 15
DNA: TGCGCCAGCAGCTCCGGACAGGGTGGGCACAATGAGCAGTTCTTC
CDR3: CASSSGQGGHNEQFF

D: TRBD1
size: -
J: TRBJ1-2
V: TRBV4-3
length: 14
DNA: TGCGCCAGCAGCCAAGGGGACAGTCAATATGGCTACACCTTC
CDR3: CASSQGDSQYGYTF

D: TRBD1
size: -
J: TRBJ1-1
V: TRBV5-6
length: 14
DNA: TGTGCCAGCAGCTTGGAGCCGGGACAGGGAAAAGCTTTCTTT
CDR3: CASSLEPGQGKAFF

D: -
size: -
J: TRBJ1-1
V: TRBV7-6
length: 14
DNA: TGTGCCAGCAGCTTAGCCAGGACAGACACTGAAGCTTTCTTT
CDR3: CASSLARTDTEAFF

D: -
size: -
J: TRBJ2-7
V: TRBV9
length: 14
DNA: TGTGCCAGCAGCCCTCTAAGGACTACGGTCGAGCAGTACTTC
CDR3: CASSPLRTTVEQYF

D: -
size: -
J: TRBJ1-4
V: TRBV24-1
length: 14
DNA: TGTGCCACCAGTCGGCCAGGACTTAATGAAAAACTGTTTTTT
CDR3: CATSRPGLNEKLFF

D: -
size: -
J: TRBJ1-4
V: TRBV30
length: 14
DNA: TGTGCCTGGAGTGTCGCAGGGAGGAGTGAAAAACTGTTTTTT
CDR3: CAWSVAGRSEKLFF

D: TRBD1
size: -
J: TRBJ2-1
V: TRBV9
length: 15
DNA: TGTGCCAGCAGCGTAGGGGACAGGGGTCCCCATGAGCAGTTCTTC
CDR3: CASSVGDRGPHEQFF

D: TRBD1
size: few
J: TRBJ1-4
V: TRBV30
length: 14
DNA: TGTGCCTGGAGCCCTGACAGGGTGGTTGAAAAACTGTTTTTT
CDR3: CAWSPDRVVEKLFF

D: -
size: -
J: TRBJ1-3
V: TRBV10-3
length: 17
DNA: TGTGCCATCACGGGAGGCGTAATCCGGGACGCTGGAAACACCATATATTTT
CDR3: CAITGGVIRDAGNTIYF

D: -
size: -
J: TRBJ1-1
V: TRBV15
length: 17
DNA: TGTGCCACCAGCAGAGTTATAGGGCGGGGGATTGGGACTGAAGCTTTCTTT
CDR3: CATSRVIGRGIGTEAFF

D: TRBD2
size: -
J: TRBJ2-1
V: TRBV30
length: 13
DNA: TGTGCCTGGAGCGGCGGGGGGGTAAATGAGCAGTTCTTC
CDR3: CAWSGGGVNEQFF

D: TRBD2
size: -
J: TRBJ2-5
V: TRBV3-1/TRBV3-2
length: 15
DNA: TGTGCCAGCAGCCGAGTAGCGGGGGGTTGGGAGACCCAGTACTTC
CDR3: CASSRVAGGWETQYF

D: -
size: -
J: TRBJ1-1
V: TRBV2
length: 14
DNA: TGTGCCAGCAGCACACAGGGTCATGGCACTGAAGCTTTCTTT
CDR3: CASSTQGHGTEAFF